This T cell receptor (beta chain) was identified during a study of post-analysis software for immune sequencing data. Study conclusions and caveats: The five TRBV segments detected at higher frequency in patients than in controls included TRBV5-6, TRBV5-1 and TRBV20-1.

This clonotype was seen a handful of times. Its antigen is unidentified. The junction had 20 bases not matched to a gene; V was cut back by 8 bases and J by 10 bases. CDR1 is DFQATT and CDR2 is SNEGSKA in the germline V gene (reference sequence). The CDR3 loop spans 16 amino acids. Built from TCR beta cDNA, the libraries had unique molecular identifiers in them. The T cell input of about 0.9 to 10 million gave about half a million cDNA molecules. MiXCR was run by TCRdb on the PCR reads, yielding one entry per CDR3 protein. The sample includes a few hundred thousand distinct CDR3 sequences, about 38% seen only once; the top ten take more than 4%.

The receptor was isolated from a girl between 5 and 17 years old with multiple sclerosis. The sequenced sample consisted of blood. This sequence joins TRBV20-1 and TRBJ2-1; TRBD2 matches 10 bases. As DNA, the CDR3 is TGCAGTACTAAAAACCAGCGGGGGGGGCTATATAACGAGCAGTTCTTC. Translated: CSTKNQRGGLYNEQFF.